Each of the 5 T cell receptor beta chains below was sequenced from the same sample in a study of shared clonotypes between healthy human individuals. Produced via immunoSEQ multiplex PCR; TCRdb's table is partial and in-frame only. Of 2 million to 2.5 million clones listed, roughly 91% are singletons. CD45RO-negative, CCR7-positively selected cells formed the naive CD8 fraction, excluding terminally differentiated effector memory CD45RA+ cells. Sequencing was performed on naive CD8+ T cells from PBMCs. All receptors derive from a man younger than 30 in good health. Some clones in this sample may be carry-over from other donors' samples.

This clone appeared once. The chain recombines TRBV11-2 with TRBJ2-5; D remains unclear. Germline CDR1 is SGHAT and CDR2 is FQNNGV. The ends were cut back, 0 bases at V and 2 bases at J, with 7 bases in the middle. The CDR3 runs to 14 residues. The DNA for the CDR3 is TGTGCCAGCAGCTTAGATCGAAGACAAGAGACCCAGTACTTC. Amino acids: CASSLDRRQETQYF.

The V gene is TRBV11-2, the J gene TRBJ2-1; D is ambiguous. The V and J ends lost 0 bases and 7 bases respectively, with 4 bases between them. CDR3 size: 12 residues. CDR1 is SGHAT, CDR2 FQNNGV, per germline. Written as DNA, the CDR3 is TGTGCCAGCAGCTTAGATCCGAATGAGCAGTTCTTC. This gives the protein CASSLDPNEQFF.

The rearrangement joins TRBV15 to TRBJ2-7, with D hard to call. The germline V gene encodes CDR1 LNHNV and CDR2 YYDKDF (reference sequence). V lost 2 bases, J lost 6 bases, and 14 bases lay in between. The CDR3 loop spans 14 amino acids. CDR3 protein: CATSRRQTLSEQYF. In DNA form, the CDR3 reads TGTGCCACCAGCAGACGCCAGACCCTAAGCGAGCAGTACTTC.

The chain joins TRBV5-1 to TRBJ2-7; D is tentatively TRBD1 or TRBD2 (5 bases each). Germline V gives CDR1 SGHRS, CDR2 YFSETQ. This CDR3 is 12 amino acids long. V was shortened by 3 bases and J by 6 bases, with 10 bases between the two germline ends. This CDR3 reads CASSSAGTEQYF. The DNA of the CDR3 is TGCGCCAGCAGCTCTGCAGGGACCGAGCAGTACTTC.

This CDR3 reads CSVTPGQRPYEQYF. The CDR3 DNA follows: TGCAGCGTCACGCCGGGACAGAGGCCCTACGAGCAGTACTTC. This chain uses TRBV29-1 with TRBJ2-7; TRBD1 aligns across 7 bases. V lost 6 bases to trimming and J lost 2 bases; unmatched junction nucleotides: 10. Per germline, CDR1 SQVTM and CDR2 ANQGSEA. The CDR3 runs 14 residues.